The clone carrying this T cell receptor beta chain was observed at least ten times. The data derive from a study of T cells in Graves' hyperthyroidism and ophthalmopathy. From RNA transcripts, TCR beta CDR3 regions were amplified. The HTBI set primed first-round TCR CDR3 RT-PCR. Each CDR3 protein is one row after TCRdb ran MiXCR on the multiplex PCR reads. The sample records hundreds of thousands of distinct CDR3 sequences, around 13% being singletons. This clonotype originated in a woman aged 25 to 39 with Graves' hyperthyroidism that later progressed to Graves' ophthalmopathy. The sample comprised blood.

The CDR3 loop is CAISESRTANYEQYF. DNA of the CDR3: TGTGCCATCAGTGAGTCGCGGACAGCTAATTACGAGCAGTACTTC. This sequence joins TRBV10-3 and TRBJ2-7, with a possible D match to TRBD1 (6 bases). This CDR3 is built from 15 residues. The V end was cut by 0 bases, the J end by 4 bases, with 13 bases between. Germline values: CDR1 ENHRY, CDR2 SYGVKD.